A single sample is the source of the 18 T cell receptor beta chains below, sequenced in a study of control samples from healthy donors and cancer patients. Clones were read by immunoSEQ multiplex PCR, and TCRdb kept only the in-frame ones, dropping some. The sample lists 150,000 to 200,000 clones; around 90% were seen once. Material for sequencing was blood. The receptors originated from a woman aged 45-59 years in good health.

The J gene is TRBJ1-1, the V gene TRBV30; 9 nucleotides match TRBD1. The CDR3 consists of 13 residues. The germline gives CDR1 GTSNPN, CDR2 SVGIG (reference sequence). Trimming took 3 bases from V and 5 from J; bases not matched to a gene: 4. CDR3 DNA: TGTGCCTGGAGCTTACAGGGGGCGACTGAAGCTTTCTTT. Its protein is CAWSLQGATEAFF.

The chain joins TRBV7-3 to TRBJ2-5; no firm D call. This CDR3 region has 13 residues. The V and J ends lost 2 bases and 5 bases respectively, with 9 bases between them. Germline lookup yields CDR1 SGHTA and CDR2 FQGTGA. The CDR3 region has the DNA TGTGCCAGCAGCTTAGTCGCGGCGGAGACCCAGTACTTC. Amino acids: CASSLVAAETQYF. The complete variable domain, with remaining parts taken from reference TRBV7-3 and TRBJ2-5, reads GAGVSQTPSNKVTEKGKYVELRCDPISGHTALYWYRQSLGQGPEFLIYFQGTGAADDSGLPNDRFFAVRPEGSVSTLKIQRTERGDSAVYLCASSLVAAETQYFGPGTRLLVL.

This sequence joins TRBV7-2 and TRBJ1-5, with unresolved D. Germline V gene data show CDR1 as SGHTA and CDR2 as FQGNSA. This CDR3 has 14 residues. V gave up 5 bases and J gave up 0 bases, with 8 bases separating them. The CDR3 here is CASSPQNSNQPQHF. Written as DNA, the CDR3 is TGTGCCAGCAGCCCACAGAATAGCAATCAGCCCCAGCATTTT. Supplemented by reference TRBV7-2 and TRBJ1-5, the full variable domain reads GAGVSQSPSNKVTEKGKDVELRCDPISGHTALYWYRQSLGQGLEFLIYFQGNSAPDKSGLPSDRFSAERTGGSVSTLTIQRTQQEDSAVYLCASSPQNSNQPQHFGDGTRLSIL.

The V gene is TRBV27, the J gene TRBJ2-1; TRBD1 aligns across 8 bases. J lost 5 bases, V lost 5 bases, and 8 bases had no gene match. Germline CDR1 is MNHEY and CDR2 is SMNVEV (reference sequence). The CDR3 covers 15 residues. The CDR3, as DNA: TGTGCCAGCAGTAGGCGACAGGGGATGCACAATGAGCAGTTCTTC. Residues: CASSRRQGMHNEQFF.

The count of this clone is one. The chain couples TRBV18 to TRBJ1-1; D is unclear. The CDR3 extends over 15 amino acids. Germline V gene data show CDR1 as KGHSH and CDR2 as LQKENI. V shed 3 bases and J shed 0 bases, with 11 bases lying between them. CDR3 in DNA: TGTGCCAGCTCACCCCAAACGGTCTTGAACACTGAAGCTTTCTTT. It codes for CASSPQTVLNTEAFF.

V usage is TRBV19 and J usage is TRBJ2-1; 7 bases fit TRBD2. V shed 6 bases and J 4 bases; nucleotides not matched to a gene: 9. CDR1 is LNHDA and CDR2 is SQIVND in the germline V gene (reference sequence). This CDR3 has 15 amino acids. CDR3 protein: CASSLTSTSYNEQFF. The CDR3 nucleotides are TGTGCCAGTAGCCTGACTAGCACTTCTTACAATGAGCAGTTCTTC.

This rearrangement joins TRBV15 to TRBJ1-2; D uncertain. The CDR3 length is 13 residues. The V end was cut by 3 bases, the J end by 4 bases, with 9 bases between. Germline-derived CDR1 and CDR2 are LNHNV and YYDKDF (reference sequence). CDR3 nucleotides: TGTGCCACCAGCAGGGGGTTCGGCTATGGCTACACCTTC. Protein sequence: CATSRGFGYGYTF.

The J gene is TRBJ2-3, the V gene TRBV5-4; 8 bases are shared with TRBD1. The germline gives CDR1 SGHNT, CDR2 YYREEE (reference sequence). The junction had 6 bases not matched to a gene; V was cut back by 1 base and J by 5 bases. The CDR3 loop spans 15 amino acids. The CDR3 DNA reads TGTGCCAGCAGCTTGTCCCAGGGGGCGGGAGATACGCAGTATTTT. Protein: CASSLSQGAGDTQYF.

This clone was seen once. The chain is built from TRBV24-1 and TRBJ2-7; weak D call: TRBD1 (5 bases). This CDR3 is 13 amino acids long. Between the trimmed V and J ends, which lost 1 base and 6 bases, there was a span of 9 bases. Germline CDR1 KGHDR, CDR2 SFDVKD. The CDR3 nucleotides read TGTGCCACCAGTGATTTTTCAGGGCTCGAGCAGTACTTC. It is translated as CATSDFSGLEQYF.

The rearrangement joins TRBV28 to TRBJ1-2; 7 bases align to TRBD1. There are 15 residues in the CDR3. Germline-derived CDR1 and CDR2 are MDHEN and SYDVKM. V gave up 10 bases and J gave up 3 bases; unmatched junction bases: 14. DNA of the CDR3: TGTGCCACCTTTAATTGGGCAGGGGGACACTATGGCTACACCTTC. Residues: CATFNWAGGHYGYTF.

V is TRBV11-3 and J is TRBJ2-3; D is perhaps TRBD1 or TRBD2 (5 bases each). With 5 bases removed from V and 6 bases from J, the gap between germline ends came to 12 bases. Germline CDR1 reads SGHNT; CDR2 reads YENEEA. The CDR3 runs 13 residues. For the CDR3, the DNA is TGTGCCAGCAGCCGAGGCAGGGAGGATACGCAGTATTTT. This codes for CASSRGREDTQYF.

The chain uses TRBV28 and TRBJ1-4, with TRBD1 identical over 7 bases. Losses at the gene ends were 4 bases for V and 0 bases for J; bases not matched to a gene: 5. CDR3 size: 16 residues. Germline CDR1 MDHEN, CDR2 SYDVKM. The CDR3 loop is CASSWDSEPTNEKLFF. As DNA, the CDR3 is TGTGCCAGCAGTTGGGACAGTGAACCAACTAATGAAAAACTGTTTTTT.

The chain joins TRBV10-3 to TRBJ2-2, with a tentative D call TRBD1 (5 bases). V was shortened by 7 bases and J by 0 bases, with 12 bases between the two germline ends. Germline CDR1 and CDR2: ENHRY and SYGVKD. This CDR3 is 15 amino acids long. CDR3 sequence reads: CAINRTPANTGELFF. CDR3 coding DNA: TGTGCCATCAATCGGACACCCGCGAACACCGGGGAGCTGTTTTTT.

This chain connects TRBV2 to TRBJ1-6; 7 bases map to TRBD1. Trimming cost V 11 bases and J 6 bases; bases outside gene matches: 13. The CDR3 is made up of 15 amino acids. Germline-derived CDR1 and CDR2 are SNHLY and FYNNEI. The CDR3 nucleotides read TGTGCCGGGGTTCTGCGGACAGGCCTTAATTCACCCCTCCACTTT. This gives the protein CAGVLRTGLNSPLHF.

The CDR3 DNA reads as TGTGCCAGCAGGCGGGCCGGGGTCCAAAACATTCAGTACTTC. It specifies CASRRAGVQNIQYF. The chain joins TRBV6-5 to TRBJ2-4, with D perhaps TRBD2 (5 bases). From germline, CDR1 is MNHEY and CDR2 SVGAGI. V was trimmed by 6 bases and J by 5 bases, leaving 14 bases between them. The CDR3 is 14 amino acids.

This rearrangement joins TRBV16 to TRBJ1-2, with D unclear. Trimming cost V 0 bases and J 1 base, with 9 bases left between them. The CDR3 runs to 15 residues. Germline CDR1 is KGHSY and CDR2 is FQNENV. CDR3 region: CASSQSINSNYGYTF. The CDR3 DNA reads as TGTGCCAGCAGCCAATCGATAAACAGTAACTATGGCTACACCTTC.

The chain uses TRBV25-1 and TRBJ2-1; D possibly corresponds to TRBD2 (6 bases). This CDR3 is 15 amino acids long. V lost 5 bases and J 3 bases, leaving 14 bases between the germline ends. Germline CDR1 is MGHDK and CDR2 is SYGVNS. CDR3 sequence reads: CASSITGDFYNEQFF. DNA of the CDR3: TGTGCCAGCAGTATAACCGGGGACTTCTACAATGAGCAGTTCTTC.

This sequence joins TRBV6-5 and TRBJ1-1; D remains unclear. CDR1 and CDR2 (germline): MNHEY, SVGAGI. The length of the CDR3 is 11 residues. Trimming shortened V by 10 bases and J by 2 bases, and 8 bases separated the two germline ends. In DNA form, the CDR3 reads TGTGCCACCCAAGGAAACACTGAAGCTTTCTTT. Protein: CATQGNTEAFF.